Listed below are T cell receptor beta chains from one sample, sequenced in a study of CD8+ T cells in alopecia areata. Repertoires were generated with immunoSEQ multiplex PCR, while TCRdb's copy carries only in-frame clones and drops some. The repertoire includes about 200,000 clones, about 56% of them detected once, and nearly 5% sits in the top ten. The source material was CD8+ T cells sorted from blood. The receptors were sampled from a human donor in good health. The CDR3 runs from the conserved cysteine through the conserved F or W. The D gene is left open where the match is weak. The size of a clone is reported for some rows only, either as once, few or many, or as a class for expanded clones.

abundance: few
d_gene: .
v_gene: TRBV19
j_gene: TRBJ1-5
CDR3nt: TGTGCCAGTAGCCCGACGGATAGCAATCAGCCCCAGCATTTT
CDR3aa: CASSPTDSNQPQHF

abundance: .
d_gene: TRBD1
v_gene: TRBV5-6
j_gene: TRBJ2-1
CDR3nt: TGTGCCAGCAGCTCGACAGGGTATGAGCAGTTCTTC
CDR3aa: CASSSTGYEQFF

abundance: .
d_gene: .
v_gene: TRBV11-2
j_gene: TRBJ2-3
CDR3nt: TGTGCCAGCAGCCCAGGGGTGGGCACAGATACGCAGTATTTT
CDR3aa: CASSPGVGTDTQYF

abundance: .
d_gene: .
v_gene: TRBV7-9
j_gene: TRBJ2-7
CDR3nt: TGTGCCAGCAGCTTGGGCCAGACCTTCTACGAGCAGTACTTC
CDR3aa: CASSLGQTFYEQYF

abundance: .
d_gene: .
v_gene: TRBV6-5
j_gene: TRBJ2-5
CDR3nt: TGTGCCAGCAGTTACTCGTTCAAGGGAGAGACCCAGTACTTC
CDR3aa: CASSYSFKGETQYF

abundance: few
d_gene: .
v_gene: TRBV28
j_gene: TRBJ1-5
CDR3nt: TGTGCCAGCCTTGAGAGGGCTCTGCGCAATCAGCCCCAGCATTTT
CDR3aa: CASLERALRNQPQHF

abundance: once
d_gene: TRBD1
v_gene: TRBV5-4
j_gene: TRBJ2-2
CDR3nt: TGTGCCACCTCCGGGACAGCGAACACCGGGGAGCTGTTTTTT
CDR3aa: CATSGTANTGELFF

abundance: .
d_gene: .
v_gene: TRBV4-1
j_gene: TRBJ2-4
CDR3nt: TGCGCCAGCAGCCAAGATCGGGGCAAAAACATTCAGTACTTC
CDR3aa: CASSQDRGKNIQYF

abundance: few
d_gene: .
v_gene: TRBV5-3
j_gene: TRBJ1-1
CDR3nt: TGTGCCAGAAGCTTGAGGACTGAAGCTTTCTTT
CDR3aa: CARSLRTEAFF

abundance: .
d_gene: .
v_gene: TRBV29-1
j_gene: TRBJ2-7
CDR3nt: TGCAGCGTTGGACCGGGACCCGCCTACGAGCAGTACTTC
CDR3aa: CSVGPGPAYEQYF

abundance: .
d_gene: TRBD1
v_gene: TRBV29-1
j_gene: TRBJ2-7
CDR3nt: TGCAGCGTCGTACCGGTGGGACAGGACGGTCACGAGCAGTACTTC
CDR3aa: CSVVPVGQDGHEQYF

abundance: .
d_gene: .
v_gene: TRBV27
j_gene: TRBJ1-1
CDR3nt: TGTGCCAGCAGTTTCGGGTCGCGGTCGAACACTGAAGCTTTCTTT
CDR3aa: CASSFGSRSNTEAFF

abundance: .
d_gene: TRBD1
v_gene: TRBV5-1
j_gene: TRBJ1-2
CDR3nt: TGCGCCAGCAGCTTGGTCGGGACAGGGGATGGCTACACCTTC
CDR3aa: CASSLVGTGDGYTF

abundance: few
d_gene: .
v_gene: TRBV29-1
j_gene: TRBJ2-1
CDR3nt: TGCAGCGGGGACACAAATGAGCAGTTCTTC
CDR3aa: CSGDTNEQFF

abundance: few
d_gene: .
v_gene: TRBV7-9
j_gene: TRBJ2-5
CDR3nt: TGTGCCAGCAGCTTGGAGTTCGGGGAGACCCAGTACTTC
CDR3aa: CASSLEFGETQYF

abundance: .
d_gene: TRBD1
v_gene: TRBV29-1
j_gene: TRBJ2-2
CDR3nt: TGCAGCGTTGAAGATCCCGAGACAGGGACCACCGGGGAGCTGTTTTTT
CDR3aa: CSVEDPETGTTGELFF

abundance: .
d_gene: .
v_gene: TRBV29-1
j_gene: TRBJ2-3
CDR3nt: TGCAGCGTAACGCCTCGGGGGGCAGGAGATACGCAGTATTTT
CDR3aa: CSVTPRGAGDTQYF

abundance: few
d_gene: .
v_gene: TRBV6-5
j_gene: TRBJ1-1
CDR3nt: TGTGCCAGCTTTCAGGGCGAGTGGAACACTGAAGCTTTCTTT
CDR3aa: CASFQGEWNTEAFF

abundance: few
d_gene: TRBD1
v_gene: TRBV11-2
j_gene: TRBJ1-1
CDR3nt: TGTGCCAGCAGCCTCTGGACAGGGACAAACACTGAAGCTTTCTTT
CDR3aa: CASSLWTGTNTEAFF

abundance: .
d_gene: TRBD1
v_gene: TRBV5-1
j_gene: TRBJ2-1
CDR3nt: TGCGCCAGCAGCACCACCGGGACAGGGGGTTCCGATGAGCAGTTCTTC
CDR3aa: CASSTTGTGGSDEQFF

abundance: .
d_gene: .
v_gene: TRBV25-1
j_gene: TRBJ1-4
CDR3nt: TGTGCCAGCAGCCCCAACGGGGGTCCAGATGAAAAACTGTTTTTT
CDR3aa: CASSPNGGPDEKLFF

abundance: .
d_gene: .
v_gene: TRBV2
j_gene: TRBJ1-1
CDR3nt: TGTGCCAGCAGTGATGGCCAGGGAATGAACACTGAAGCTTTCTTT
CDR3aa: CASSDGQGMNTEAFF

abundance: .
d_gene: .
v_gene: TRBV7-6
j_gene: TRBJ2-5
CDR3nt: TGTGCCAGCAGCTTAACCCCGACCCAGTACTTC
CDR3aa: CASSLTPTQYF

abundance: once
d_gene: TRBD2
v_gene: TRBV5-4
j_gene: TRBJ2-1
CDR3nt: TGTGCCAGCAGCGCAAAAGCGGGGAGCTCCTACAATGAGCAGTTCTTC
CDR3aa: CASSAKAGSSYNEQFF

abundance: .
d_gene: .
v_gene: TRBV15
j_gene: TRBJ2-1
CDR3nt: TGTGCCACCAGCAGAGATAAAGGGTCCAATGAGCAGTTCTTC
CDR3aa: CATSRDKGSNEQFF

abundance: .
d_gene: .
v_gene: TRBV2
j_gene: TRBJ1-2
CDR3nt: TGTGCCAGCAGTGATTCAGGATATGGCTACACCTTC
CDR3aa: CASSDSGYGYTF

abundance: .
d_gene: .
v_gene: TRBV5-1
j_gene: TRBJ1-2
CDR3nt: TGCGCCAGCAGCTTGGGCTGGGACCGCTTCTATGGCTACACCTTC
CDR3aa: CASSLGWDRFYGYTF

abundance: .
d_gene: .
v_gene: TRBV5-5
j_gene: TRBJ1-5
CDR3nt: TGTGCCAGCAGCTTGGGCCCCTCCGGACAGCCCCAGCATTTT
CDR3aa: CASSLGPSGQPQHF